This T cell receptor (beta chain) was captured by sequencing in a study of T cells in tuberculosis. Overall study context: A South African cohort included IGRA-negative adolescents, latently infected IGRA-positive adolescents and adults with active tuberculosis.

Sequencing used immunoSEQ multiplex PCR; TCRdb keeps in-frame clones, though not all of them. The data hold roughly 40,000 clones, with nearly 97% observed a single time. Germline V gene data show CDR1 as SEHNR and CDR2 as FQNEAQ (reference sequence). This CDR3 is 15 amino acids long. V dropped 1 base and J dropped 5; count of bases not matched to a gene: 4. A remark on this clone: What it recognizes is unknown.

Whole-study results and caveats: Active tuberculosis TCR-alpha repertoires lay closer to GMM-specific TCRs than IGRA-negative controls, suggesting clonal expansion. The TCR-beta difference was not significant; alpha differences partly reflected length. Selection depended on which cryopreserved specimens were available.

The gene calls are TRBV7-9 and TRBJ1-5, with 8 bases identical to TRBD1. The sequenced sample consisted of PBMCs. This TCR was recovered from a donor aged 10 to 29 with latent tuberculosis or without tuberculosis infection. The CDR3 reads CASSLGGTGHQPQHF. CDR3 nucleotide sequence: TGTGCCAGCAGCTTAGGAGGGACAGGACATCAGCCCCAGCATTTT.